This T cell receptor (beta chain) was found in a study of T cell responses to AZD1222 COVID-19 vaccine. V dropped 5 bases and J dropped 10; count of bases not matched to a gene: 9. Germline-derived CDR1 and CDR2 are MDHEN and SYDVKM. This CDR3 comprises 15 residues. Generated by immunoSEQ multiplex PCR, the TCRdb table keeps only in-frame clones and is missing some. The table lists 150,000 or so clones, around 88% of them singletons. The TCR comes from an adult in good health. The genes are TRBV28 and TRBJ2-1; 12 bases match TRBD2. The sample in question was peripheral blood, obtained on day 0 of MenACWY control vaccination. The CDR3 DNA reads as TGTGCCAGCAGTCCAACGACTAGCGGGAGTCTCGAGCAGTTCTTC. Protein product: CASSPTTSGSLEQFF.